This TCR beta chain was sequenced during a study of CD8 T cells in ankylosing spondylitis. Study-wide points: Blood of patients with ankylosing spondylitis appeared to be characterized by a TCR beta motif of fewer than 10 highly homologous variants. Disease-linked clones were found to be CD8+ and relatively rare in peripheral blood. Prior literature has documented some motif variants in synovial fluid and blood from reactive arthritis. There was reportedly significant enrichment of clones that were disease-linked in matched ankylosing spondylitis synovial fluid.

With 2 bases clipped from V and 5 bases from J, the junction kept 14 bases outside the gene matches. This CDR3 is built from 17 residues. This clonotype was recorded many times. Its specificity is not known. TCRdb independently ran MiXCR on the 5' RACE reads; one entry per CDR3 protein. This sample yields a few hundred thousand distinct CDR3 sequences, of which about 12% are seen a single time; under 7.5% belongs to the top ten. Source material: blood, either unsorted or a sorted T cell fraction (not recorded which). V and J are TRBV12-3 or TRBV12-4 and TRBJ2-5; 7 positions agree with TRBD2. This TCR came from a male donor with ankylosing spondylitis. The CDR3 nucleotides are TGTGCCAGCAGTTTACAGCCTAGCGGAAACTCTTGGGAGACCCAGTACTTC. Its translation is CASSLQPSGNSWETQYF.